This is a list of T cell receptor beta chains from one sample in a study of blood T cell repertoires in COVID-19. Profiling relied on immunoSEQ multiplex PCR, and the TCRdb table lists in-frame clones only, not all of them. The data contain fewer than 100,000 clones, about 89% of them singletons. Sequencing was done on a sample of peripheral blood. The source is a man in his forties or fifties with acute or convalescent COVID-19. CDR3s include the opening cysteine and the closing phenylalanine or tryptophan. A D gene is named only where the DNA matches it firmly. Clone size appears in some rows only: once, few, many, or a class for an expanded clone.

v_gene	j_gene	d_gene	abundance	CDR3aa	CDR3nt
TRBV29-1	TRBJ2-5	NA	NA	CSVEFRETQYF	TGCAGCGTTGAGTTTCGGGAGACCCAGTACTTC
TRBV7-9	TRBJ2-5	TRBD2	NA	CASSLGSSGRVTSGTQYF	TGTGCCAGCAGCTTAGGTTCTAGCGGGAGGGTTACCTCCGGAACCCAGTACTTC
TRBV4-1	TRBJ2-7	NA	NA	CASSQVSSGATTHEQYF	TGCGCCAGCAGCCAAGTCTCATCAGGGGCCACCACCCACGAGCAGTACTTC
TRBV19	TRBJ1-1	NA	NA	CASSGGYRTEAFF	TGTGCCAGCTCTGGGGGGTATAGGACTGAAGCTTTCTTT
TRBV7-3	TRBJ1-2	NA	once	CASSLSDSSHGYTF	TGTGCCAGCAGCTTAAGTGATTCGAGCCATGGCTACACCTTC
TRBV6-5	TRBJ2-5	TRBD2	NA	CASSYSSGVPETQYF	TGTGCCAGCAGTTACTCGAGCGGGGTCCCTGAGACCCAGTACTTC
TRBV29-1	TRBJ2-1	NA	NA	CSAYPGLSSYNEQFF	TGCAGCGCCTACCCGGGACTTTCCTCCTACAATGAGCAGTTCTTC
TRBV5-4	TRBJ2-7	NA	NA	CASSLKQGGYEQYF	TGTGCCAGCAGCTTGAAACAGGGTGGGTACGAGCAGTACTTC
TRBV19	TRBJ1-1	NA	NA	CASTPLPQVGTEAFF	TGTGCCAGTACCCCCCTCCCCCAGGTGGGCACTGAAGCTTTCTTT
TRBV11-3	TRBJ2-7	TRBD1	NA	CASSPGTGDYAYEQYF	TGTGCCAGCAGCCCGGGGACAGGGGACTACGCCTACGAGCAGTACTTC
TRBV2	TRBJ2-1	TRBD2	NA	CASSWTSSREQFF	TGTGCCAGCAGTTGGACTAGCAGCCGAGAGCAGTTCTTC
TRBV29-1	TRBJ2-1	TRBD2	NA	CSVEDISGKRGEQFF	TGCAGCGTTGAAGATATTAGCGGGAAAAGGGGTGAGCAGTTCTTC
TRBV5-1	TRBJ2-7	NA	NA	CASSLYRADEQYF	TGCGCCAGCAGCTTGTACAGGGCCGACGAGCAGTACTTC
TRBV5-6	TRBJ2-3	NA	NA	CASSLERGVLQYF	TGTGCCAGCAGCTTAGAAAGGGGTGTTCTTCAGTATTTT
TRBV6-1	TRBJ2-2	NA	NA	CASSEGTENTGELFF	TGTGCCAGCAGTGAAGGGACAGAGAACACCGGGGAGCTGTTTTTT
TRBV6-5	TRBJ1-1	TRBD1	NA	CASSRSQGVREAFF	TGTGCCAGCAGTCGCTCCCAGGGGGTCCGAGAAGCTTTCTTT
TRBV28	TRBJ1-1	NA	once	CASSIRGLMNTEAFF	TGTGCCAGCAGCATAAGAGGCCTCATGAACACTGAAGCTTTCTTT
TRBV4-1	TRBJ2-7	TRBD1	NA	CASSNRDRGLGQYF	TGCGCCAGCAGCAACCGGGACAGGGGGCTTGGGCAGTACTTC
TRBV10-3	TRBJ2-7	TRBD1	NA	CAISGGTGGEYEQYF	TGTGCCATCAGTGGTGGAACAGGGGGAGAGTACGAGCAGTACTTC
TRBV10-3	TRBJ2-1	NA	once	CAIRDSSYNEQFF	TGTGCCATCAGGGACAGCTCCTACAATGAGCAGTTCTTC
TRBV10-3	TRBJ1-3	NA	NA	CAISGVGRSTGNTIYF	TGTGCCATCAGTGGGGTGGGGAGATCAACTGGAAACACCATATATTTT
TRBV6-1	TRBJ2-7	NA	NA	CASSGWGAGRGSYEQYF	TGTGCCAGCAGTGGTTGGGGTGCGGGCAGGGGTTCCTACGAGCAGTACTTC
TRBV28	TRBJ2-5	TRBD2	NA	CASRLAGVGETQYF	TGTGCCAGCAGGCTAGCGGGAGTAGGGGAGACCCAGTACTTC
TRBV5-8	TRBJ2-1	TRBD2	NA	CASRGGSGSAYNEQFF	TGTGCCAGCAGAGGCGGGAGCGGGAGCGCCTACAATGAGCAGTTCTTC
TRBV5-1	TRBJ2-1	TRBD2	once	CASTTQGLAGGEQFF	TGCGCCAGCACTACTCAGGGACTAGCGGGAGGAGAGCAGTTCTTC
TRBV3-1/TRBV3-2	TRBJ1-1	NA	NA	CASSQGYRGYTEAFF	TGTGCCAGCAGCCAAGGTTATAGGGGGTACACTGAAGCTTTCTTT
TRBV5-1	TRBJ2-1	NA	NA	CASSFGLGEQFF	TGCGCCAGCAGCTTCGGACTGGGGGAGCAGTTCTTC
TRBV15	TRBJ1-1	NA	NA	CATSRVERPAFF	TGTGCCACCAGCAGAGTGGAGCGTCCAGCTTTCTTT
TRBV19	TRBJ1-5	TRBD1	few	CASSILRRGRGNQPQHF	TGTGCCAGTAGTATTTTGAGGAGGGGGCGCGGCAATCAGCCCCAGCATTTT
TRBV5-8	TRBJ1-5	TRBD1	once	CASSPGTGVNQPQHF	TGTGCCAGCAGCCCCGGGACAGGGGTAAATCAGCCCCAGCATTTT
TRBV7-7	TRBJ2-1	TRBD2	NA	CASSLEAGGYNEQFF	TGTGCCAGCAGCTTAGAAGCGGGAGGCTACAATGAGCAGTTCTTC
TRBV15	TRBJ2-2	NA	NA	CATAGAALNTGELFF	TGTGCCACCGCAGGGGCGGCTCTAAACACCGGGGAGCTGTTTTTT
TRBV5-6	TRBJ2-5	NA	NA	CASSKTGPGETQYF	TGTGCCAGCAGCAAAACAGGGCCGGGGGAGACCCAGTACTTC